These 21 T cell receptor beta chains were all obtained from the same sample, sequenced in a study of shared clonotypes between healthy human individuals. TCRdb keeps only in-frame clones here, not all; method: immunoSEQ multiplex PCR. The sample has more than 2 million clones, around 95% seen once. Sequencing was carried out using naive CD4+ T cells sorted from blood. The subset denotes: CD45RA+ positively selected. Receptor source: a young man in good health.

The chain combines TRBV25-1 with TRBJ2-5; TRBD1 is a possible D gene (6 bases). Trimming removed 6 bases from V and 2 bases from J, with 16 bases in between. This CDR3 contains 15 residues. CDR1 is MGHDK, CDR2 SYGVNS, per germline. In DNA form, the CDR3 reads TGTGCCAGCAGATCCCCCCCAACAGGGCAAGAGACCCAGTACTTC. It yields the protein CASRSPPTGQETQYF. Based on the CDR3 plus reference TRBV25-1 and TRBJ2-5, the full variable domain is EADIYQTPRYLVIGTGKKITLECSQTMGHDKMYWYQQDPGMELHLIHYSYGVNSTEKGDLSSESTVSRIRTEHFPLTLESARPSHTSQYLCASRSPPTGQETQYFGPGTRLLVL.

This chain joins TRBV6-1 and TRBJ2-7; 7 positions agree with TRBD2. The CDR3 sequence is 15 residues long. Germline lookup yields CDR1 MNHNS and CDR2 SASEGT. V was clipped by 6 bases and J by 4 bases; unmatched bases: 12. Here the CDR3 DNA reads TGTGCCAGCAGGGCAGGGTTACAAGCGGGGTACGAGCAGTACTTC. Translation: CASRAGLQAGYEQYF.

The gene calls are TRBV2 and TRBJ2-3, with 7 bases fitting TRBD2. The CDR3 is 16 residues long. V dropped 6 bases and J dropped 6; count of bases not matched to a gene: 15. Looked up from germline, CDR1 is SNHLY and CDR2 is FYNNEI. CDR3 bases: TGTGCCAGCAGAAAGCGGGACGCCGGCCCCGCCGATACGCAGTATTTT. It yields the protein CASRKRDAGPADTQYF. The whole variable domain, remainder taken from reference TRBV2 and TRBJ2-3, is EPEVTQTPSHQVTQMGQEVILRCVPISNHLYFYWYRQILGQKVEFLVSFYNNEISEKSEIFDDQFSVERPDGSNFTLKIRSTKLEDSAMYFCASRKRDAGPADTQYFGPGTRLTVL.

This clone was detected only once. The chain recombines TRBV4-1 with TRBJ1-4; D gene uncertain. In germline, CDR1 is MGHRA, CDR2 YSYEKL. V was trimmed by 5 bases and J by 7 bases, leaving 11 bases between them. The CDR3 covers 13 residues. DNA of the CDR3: TGCGCCAGCAGCGATCACCAGTTTGAAAAACTGTTTTTT. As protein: CASSDHQFEKLFF.

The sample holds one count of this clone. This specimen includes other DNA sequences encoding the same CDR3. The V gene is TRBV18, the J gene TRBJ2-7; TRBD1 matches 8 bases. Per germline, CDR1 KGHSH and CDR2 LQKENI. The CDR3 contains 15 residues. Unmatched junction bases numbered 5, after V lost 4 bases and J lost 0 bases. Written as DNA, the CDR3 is TGTGCCAGCTCACTCGGACAGGGAAACTCCTACGAGCAGTACTTC. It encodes CASSLGQGNSYEQYF.

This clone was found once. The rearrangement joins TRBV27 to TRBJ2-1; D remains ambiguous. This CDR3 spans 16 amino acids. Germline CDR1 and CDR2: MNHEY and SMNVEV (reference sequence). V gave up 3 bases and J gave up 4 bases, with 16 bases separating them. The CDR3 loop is CASSLVSPFGYNEQFF. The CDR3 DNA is TGTGCCAGCAGTTTGGTGTCCCCATTCGGTTACAATGAGCAGTTCTTC.

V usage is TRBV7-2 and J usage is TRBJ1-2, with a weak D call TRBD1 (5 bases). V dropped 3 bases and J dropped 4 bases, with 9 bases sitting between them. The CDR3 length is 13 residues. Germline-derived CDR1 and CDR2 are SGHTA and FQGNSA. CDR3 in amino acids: CASSLDTFYGYTF. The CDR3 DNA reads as TGTGCCAGCAGCTTGGACACCTTCTATGGCTACACCTTC.

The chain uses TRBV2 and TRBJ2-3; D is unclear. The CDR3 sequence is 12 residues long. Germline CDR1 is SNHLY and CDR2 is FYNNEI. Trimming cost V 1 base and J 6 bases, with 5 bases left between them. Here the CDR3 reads CASSEERDTQYF. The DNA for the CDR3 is TGTGCCAGCAGTGAAGAGAGGGATACGCAGTATTTT.

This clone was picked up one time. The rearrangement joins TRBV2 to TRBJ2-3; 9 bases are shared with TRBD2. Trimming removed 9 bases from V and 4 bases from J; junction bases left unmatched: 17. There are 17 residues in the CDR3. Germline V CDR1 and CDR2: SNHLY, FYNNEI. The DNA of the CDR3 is TGTGCCAGTAAACGAGCGGGAGGCCCCGGTAGGGCAGATACGCAGTATTTT. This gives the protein CASKRAGGPGRADTQYF.

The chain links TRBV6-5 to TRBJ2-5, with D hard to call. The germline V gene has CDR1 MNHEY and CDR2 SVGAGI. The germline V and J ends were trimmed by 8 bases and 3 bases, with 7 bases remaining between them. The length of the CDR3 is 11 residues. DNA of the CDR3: TGTGCCAGCGCCCGGGAAGAGACCCAGTACTTC. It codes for CASAREETQYF.

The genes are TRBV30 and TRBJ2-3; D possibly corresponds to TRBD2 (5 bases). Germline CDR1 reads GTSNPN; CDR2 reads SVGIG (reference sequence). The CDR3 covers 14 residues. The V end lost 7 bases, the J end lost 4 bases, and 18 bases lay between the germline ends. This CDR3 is CASHGGWKPDTQYF. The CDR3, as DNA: TGTGCCTCCCACGGAGGCTGGAAACCAGATACGCAGTATTTT. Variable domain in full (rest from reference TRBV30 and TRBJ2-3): SQTIHQWPATLVQPVGSPLSLECTVEGTSNPNLYWYRQAAGRGLQLLFYSVGIGQISSEVPQNLSASRPQDRQFILSSKKLLLSDSGFYLCASHGGWKPDTQYFGPGTRLTVL.

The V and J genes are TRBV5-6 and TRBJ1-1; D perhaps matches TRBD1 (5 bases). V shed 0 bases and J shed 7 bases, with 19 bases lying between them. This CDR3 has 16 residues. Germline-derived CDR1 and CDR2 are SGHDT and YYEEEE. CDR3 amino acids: CASSLADGAPRSEAFF. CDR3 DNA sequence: TGTGCCAGCAGCTTGGCAGATGGGGCACCCAGAAGTGAAGCTTTCTTT. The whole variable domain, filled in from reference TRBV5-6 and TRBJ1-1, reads DAGVTQSPTHLIKTRGQQVTLRCSPKSGHDTVSWYQQALGQGPQFIFQYYEEEERQRGNFPDRFSGHQFPNYSSELNVNALLLGDSALYLCASSLADGAPRSEAFFGQGTRLTVV.

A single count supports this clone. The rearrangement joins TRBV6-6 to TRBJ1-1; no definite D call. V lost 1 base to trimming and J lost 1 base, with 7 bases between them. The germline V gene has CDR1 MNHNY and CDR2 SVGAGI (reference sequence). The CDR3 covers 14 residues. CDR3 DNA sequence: TGTGCCAGCAGTTACTTTGCCCCGAACACTGAAGCTTTCTTT. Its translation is CASSYFAPNTEAFF.

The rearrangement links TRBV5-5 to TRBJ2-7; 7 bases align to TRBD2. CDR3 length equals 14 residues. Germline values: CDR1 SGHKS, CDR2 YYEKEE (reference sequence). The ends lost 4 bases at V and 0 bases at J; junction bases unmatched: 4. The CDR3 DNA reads TGTGCCAGCAGCCTTGGCGGGAGCTCCTACGAGCAGTACTTC. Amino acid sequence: CASSLGGSSYEQYF.

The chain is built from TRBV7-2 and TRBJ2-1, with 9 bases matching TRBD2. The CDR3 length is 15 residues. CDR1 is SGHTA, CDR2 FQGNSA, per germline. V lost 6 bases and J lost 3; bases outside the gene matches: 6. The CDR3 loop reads CASSQREAYYNEQFF. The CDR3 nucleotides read TGTGCCAGCAGTCAGCGGGAGGCCTACTACAATGAGCAGTTCTTC. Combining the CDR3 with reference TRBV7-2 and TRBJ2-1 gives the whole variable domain GAGVSQSPSNKVTEKGKDVELRCDPISGHTALYWYRQSLGQGLEFLIYFQGNSAPDKSGLPSDRFSAERTGGSVSTLTIQRTQQEDSAVYLCASSQREAYYNEQFFGPGTRLTVL.

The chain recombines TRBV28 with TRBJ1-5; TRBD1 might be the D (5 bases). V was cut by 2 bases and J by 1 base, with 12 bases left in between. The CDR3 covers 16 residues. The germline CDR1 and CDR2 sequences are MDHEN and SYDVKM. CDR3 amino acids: CASSLGGVTSNQPQHF. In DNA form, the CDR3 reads TGTGCCAGCAGTTTAGGGGGGGTGACGAGCAATCAGCCCCAGCATTTT.

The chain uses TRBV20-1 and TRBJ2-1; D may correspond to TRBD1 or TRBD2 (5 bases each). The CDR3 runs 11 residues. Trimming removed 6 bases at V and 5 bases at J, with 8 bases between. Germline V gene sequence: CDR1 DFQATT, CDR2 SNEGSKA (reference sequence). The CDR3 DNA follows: TGCAGTGCCCCGGGACACAATGAGCAGTTCTTC. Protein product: CSAPGHNEQFF.

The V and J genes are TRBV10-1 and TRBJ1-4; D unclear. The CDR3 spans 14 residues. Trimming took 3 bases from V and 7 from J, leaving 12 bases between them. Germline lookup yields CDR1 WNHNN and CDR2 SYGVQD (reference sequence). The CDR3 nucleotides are TGCGCCAGCAGTGAAGGTGGAGCGGGTGAAAAACTGTTTTTT. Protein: CASSEGGAGEKLFF.

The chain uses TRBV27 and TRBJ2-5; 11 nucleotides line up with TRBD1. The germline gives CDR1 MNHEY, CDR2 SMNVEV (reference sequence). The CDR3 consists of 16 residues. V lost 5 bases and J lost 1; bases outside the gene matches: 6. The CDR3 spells CASSDPGTGGQETQYF. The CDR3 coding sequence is TGTGCCAGCAGTGACCCCGGGACAGGGGGCCAAGAGACCCAGTACTTC.

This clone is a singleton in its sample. The CDR3 bases are TGTGCCAGCAGTTTATCCTCTTCACCCCTCCACTTT. Translated: CASSLSSSPLHF. The gene calls are TRBV28 and TRBJ1-6; no firm D call. The germline CDR1 and CDR2 sequences are MDHEN and SYDVKM. V shed 1 base and J shed 9 bases, with 4 bases lying between them. The CDR3 sequence is 12 residues long.

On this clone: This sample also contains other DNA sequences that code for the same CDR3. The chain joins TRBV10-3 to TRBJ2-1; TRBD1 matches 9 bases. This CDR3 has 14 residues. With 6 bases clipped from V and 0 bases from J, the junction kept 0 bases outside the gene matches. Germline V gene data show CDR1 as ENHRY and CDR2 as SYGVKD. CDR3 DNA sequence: TGTGCCATCAGGGGACAGGGCTCCTACAATGAGCAGTTCTTC. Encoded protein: CAIRGQGSYNEQFF.